Shown below are 19 T cell receptor beta chains from a single sample sequenced in a study of response to subunit inactivated influenza vaccine. From the RT-PCR reads, TCRdb called clonotypes with MiXCR, one entry per CDR3 protein. The sample includes approximately 500,000 distinct CDR3 sequences, about 15% of them seen just once. Sequences were derived from PBMCs from blood, sampled roughly 12 days after vaccination. The receptor source for this set is a man between 45 and 60 years old who received an inactivated influenza vaccine.

This clonotype was recorded a few times. The chain employs TRBV6-1 and TRBJ2-1; 7 nucleotides agree with TRBD2. Germline V gene sequence: CDR1 MNHNS, CDR2 SASEGT. The ends lost 2 bases at V and 10 bases at J; junction bases unmatched: 5. This CDR3 comprises 13 residues. In DNA form, the CDR3 reads TGTGCCAGCAGTGAAAAGCAGGGAGGGGAGCAGTTCTTC. This sequence encodes CASSEKQGGEQFF.

This clonotype was detected only a few times. This rearrangement joins TRBV9 to TRBJ2-6; D call uncertain. Trimming took off 2 bases at V and 0 bases at J, with 12 bases between the two ends. This CDR3 is 17 amino acids long. Germline V CDR1 and CDR2: SGDLS, YYNGEE. DNA for the CDR3: TGTGCCAGCAGCGTTATACCGGGCAACTCTGGGGCCAACGTCCTGACTTTC. Residues: CASSVIPGNSGANVLTF.

CDR3 loop: CASSLTKSTDTQYF. The CDR3, as DNA: TGTGCCAGCAGCTTGACTAAAAGCACAGATACGCAGTATTTT. The chain joins TRBV7-9 to TRBJ2-3; TRBD2 might be the D (5 bases). The CDR3 runs to 14 residues. The V gene lost 3 bases and the J gene lost 0 bases, with 7 bases spanning the gap. Looked up from germline, CDR1 is SEHNR and CDR2 is FQNEAQ (reference sequence).

The V and J genes are TRBV12-3 or TRBV12-4 and TRBJ2-2; D perhaps matches TRBD2 (6 bases). The V end was cut by 6 bases, the J end by 5 bases, with 16 bases between. The CDR3 runs 15 residues. DNA of the CDR3: TGTGCCAGCAGCCCCCACGGGGGAAGGACCGGGGAGCTGTTTTTT. Amino acid sequence: CASSPHGGRTGELFF.

This chain connects TRBV4-1 to TRBJ1-2; D not resolved. Trimming took 1 base from V and 2 from J, leaving 11 bases between them. The CDR3 has 15 residues. CDR1 is MGHRA and CDR2 is YSYEKL in the germline V gene. Here the CDR3 DNA reads TGCGCCAGCAGCCAAGGGGGAGGTTTCAACTATGGCTACACCTTC. This translates into CASSQGGGFNYGYTF.

The rearrangement uses TRBV9 and TRBJ2-1; D is perhaps TRBD1 or TRBD2 (5 bases each). This CDR3 has 17 residues. Germline V gene data show CDR1 as SGDLS and CDR2 as YYNGEE. Between the trimmed V and J ends, which lost 3 bases and 2 bases, there was a span of 18 bases. CDR3 DNA: TGTGCCAGCAGCGCAGGTAAGGGGAGTCAAACCTACAATGAGCAGTTCTTC. Translation: CASSAGKGSQTYNEQFF.

The rearrangement joins TRBV10-3 to TRBJ2-3, with 8 bases that match TRBD2. V was clipped by 2 bases and J by 1 base; unmatched bases: 11. Per germline, CDR1 ENHRY and CDR2 SYGVKD. The CDR3 is 18 amino acids. The CDR3 DNA sequence: TGTGCCATCAGTGAGGAGGAAGGGACTAGTTGGCGCACAGATACGCAGTATTTT. Translated, it gives CAISEEEGTSWRTDTQYF.

This chain links TRBV18 with TRBJ2-7; maybe TRBD1 (6 bases). Trimming took off 6 bases at V and 3 bases at J, with 18 bases between the two ends. Per the germline V gene, CDR1 is KGHSH and CDR2 is LQKENI. CDR3 length equals 15 residues. The CDR3 DNA reads TGTGCCAGCTCGCCCCGAGGGGGATTGTACTACGAGCAGTACTTC. As protein: CASSPRGGLYYEQYF.

This clonotype has only a few counts. The V and J genes are TRBV27 and TRBJ2-7; D not certain. CDR3 size: 13 residues. With 4 bases removed from V and 2 bases from J, the gap between germline ends came to 9 bases. The germline V gene has CDR1 MNHEY and CDR2 SMNVEV (reference sequence). The CDR3 loop is CASSWRQTYEQYF. The CDR3 DNA reads TGTGCCAGCAGTTGGCGGCAAACCTACGAGCAGTACTTC.

This clonotype was seen many times. The V call is TRBV12-3 or TRBV12-4, the J call TRBJ2-1; D not certain. The CDR3 totals 11 residues. V lost 4 bases to trimming and J lost 6 bases, with 4 bases between them. The CDR3 here is CASSSGNEQFF. The CDR3, as DNA: TGTGCCAGCAGTTCAGGCAATGAGCAGTTCTTC.

This clonotype was observed a handful of times. This sequence joins TRBV7-2 and TRBJ1-2; TRBD1 might be the D (5 bases). The CDR3 covers 14 residues. The germline CDR1 and CDR2 sequences are SGHTA and FQGNSA. V was pared by 4 bases and J by 5 bases, with 14 bases between. CDR3 residues: CASSYRQTQYGYTF. The CDR3 DNA reads TGTGCCAGCAGCTACCGACAGACTCAATATGGCTACACCTTC.

V is TRBV4-1 and J is TRBJ1-4; 10 nucleotides line up with TRBD1. Trimming took 3 bases from V and 8 from J; bases not matched to a gene: 21. The CDR3 consists of 20 residues. The germline CDR1 and CDR2 sequences are MGHRA and YSYEKL. The CDR3 is CASSHNKLRDRGNLGEKLFF. In nucleotides, the CDR3 is TGCGCCAGCAGCCACAACAAACTCCGGGACAGGGGCAACCTGGGAGAAAAACTGTTTTTT.

This CDR3 is CASSRFRDTYTDTQYF. The DNA of the CDR3 is TGTGCCAGCAGTCGATTCCGGGACACCTACACAGATACGCAGTATTTT. The rearrangement uses TRBV11-1 and TRBJ2-3; a weak D match, TRBD1 (6 bases). The CDR3 is made up of 16 amino acids. CDR1 and CDR2 from the germline V gene are SGHAT and FQDESV (reference sequence). V shed 6 bases and J shed 2 bases, with 18 bases lying between them.

This clonotype was seen only a few times. The chain uses TRBV27 and TRBJ1-1; tentatively, D is TRBD1 (6 bases). V was shortened by 6 bases and J by 4 bases, with 15 bases between the two germline ends. Germline loops: CDR1 MNHEY, CDR2 SMNVEV (reference sequence). The CDR3 is 14 amino acids. This CDR3 reads CASRRTGRGTEAFF. DNA for the CDR3: TGTGCCAGCAGAAGAACAGGGCGCGGCACTGAAGCTTTCTTT.

The chain has TRBV10-3 and TRBJ1-6; D may be TRBD1 (6 bases). The CDR3 has 15 amino acids. Trimming removed 6 bases at V and 4 bases at J, with 13 bases between. In germline, CDR1 is ENHRY, CDR2 SYGVKD. Written as DNA, the CDR3 is TGTGCCATCAGCGCCGGGACACGATATAATTCACCCCTCCACTTT. It yields the protein CAISAGTRYNSPLHF.

The chain recombines TRBV6-2 or TRBV6-3 with TRBJ2-5; 7 bases match TRBD1. The CDR3 is made up of 15 amino acids. Looked up from germline, CDR1 is MNHEY and CDR2 is SVGEGT. J was trimmed by 1 base and V by 0 bases; bases with no gene match: 2. CDR3 bases: TGTGCCAGCAGTTACTCGGGACAGTCCCAAGAGACCCAGTACTTC. Translation: CASSYSGQSQETQYF.

In this sample, this clonotype turned up a few times. V usage is TRBV6-5 and J usage is TRBJ1-2, with D uncertain. Germline V lookup: CDR1 MNHEY, CDR2 SVGAGI. The V end lost 0 bases, the J end lost 4 bases, and 12 bases lay between the germline ends. CDR3 length: 15 amino acids. The CDR3 loop is CASSYSMSGSYGYTF. The CDR3 nucleotides are TGTGCCAGCAGTTACTCAATGTCAGGTTCCTATGGCTACACCTTC.

The V gene is TRBV28, the J gene TRBJ2-6; TRBD1 or TRBD2 may be the D gene (5 bases each). Trimming cost V 6 bases and J 2 bases, with 11 bases left between them. The germline V gene has CDR1 MDHEN and CDR2 SYDVKM. The CDR3 is 15 residues long. This chain's CDR3 is CASSPGAAGANVLTF. CDR3 coding DNA: TGTGCCAGCAGCCCCGGGGCCGCTGGGGCCAACGTCCTGACTTTC.

The V and J genes are TRBV6-5 and TRBJ2-4; 7 nucleotides agree with TRBD2. The V gene end was trimmed by 2 bases and the J gene end by 5 bases; junction bases not matched to a gene: 9. CDR1 and CDR2 (germline): MNHEY, SVGAGI. CDR3 length equals 16 residues. The CDR3 DNA sequence: TGTGCCAGCAGTTACCCAGTGGGACGGGGGGAAAACATTCAGTACTTC. Its translation: CASSYPVGRGENIQYF.